A selection of T cell receptor beta chains follows, all from one sample in a study of T cells in Graves' hyperthyroidism and ophthalmopathy. TCRdb used MiXCR to reprocess the multiplex PCR reads, holding one entry per CDR3 protein. The sample contains around 490,000 distinct CDR3 sequences, approximately 20% of which appear only once. The sample comprised blood. The receptors shown here come from a man aged 35 to 55 with Graves' ophthalmopathy. Both conserved end residues are trimmed from each CDR3. Fields, in order: J gene, D gene, V gene, CDR3 protein. D genes are given only for firm matches.

>TRBJ2-1|TRBD2|TRBV7-6
ASSHGLAGQEQF
>TRBJ2-7|TRBD1|TRBV9
ASSVAGGGYEQY
>TRBJ2-7|-|TRBV11-2
ASSLGLASDEQY
>TRBJ2-7|-|TRBV6-2/TRBV6-3
ASSYGDNYEQY
>TRBJ1-6|-|TRBV5-8
ASSVRVGPLH
>TRBJ1-6|-|TRBV5-4
ASSSTGGSYNSPLH
>TRBJ2-1|-|TRBV6-1
ASSPGENNEQF
>TRBJ1-5|-|TRBV19
ASSGNSVNQPQH
>TRBJ2-6|-|TRBV6-1
ASNSGYRANVLT
>TRBJ2-3|TRBD2|TRBV7-6
ASSIGLAGLTSTDTQY
>TRBJ2-4|-|TRBV6-1
ASSEEGRAVAKNIQY
>TRBJ2-1|TRBD2|TRBV15
ATSRDGLAGPYNEQF
>TRBJ2-1|-|TRBV9
ASSVRPDNEQF
>TRBJ1-6|-|TRBV6-1
ASKPPGTANSPLH
>TRBJ1-3|-|TRBV18
ASSAQDSSSGNTIY
>TRBJ1-2|-|TRBV6-4
ASSPWASNYGYT
>TRBJ2-7|TRBD1|TRBV29-1
SVGGQGGGEQY
>TRBJ1-2|-|TRBV20-1
SARDVQNYGYT
>TRBJ1-1|TRBD1|TRBV9
ASSPRGLGEAF
>TRBJ2-7|TRBD1|TRBV5-1
ASSLRDRGSAEQY
>TRBJ1-5|-|TRBV19
ASNSAKGPNQPQH
>TRBJ2-7|-|TRBV19
ASSITVSSYEQY
>TRBJ1-2|-|TRBV7-3
ASSLTGGGSYGYT